This entry concerns a single T cell receptor beta chain. Which antigen it targets is not known. No clone much larger than this one lies a single base away; base qualities are absent. Collaborating institutions collected whole blood in K2EDTA tubes following their own protocols. For TCRbeta analysis, collaborators shipped samples in one of three forms: frozen whole blood, isolated PBMCs, or DNA extracted from either of those sample types. This entry is derived from a study of blood T cell repertoires in COVID-19 (dated by TCRdb to about 2020). About the investigation overall: Samples covering the acute and convalescent phases of COVID-19 were provided by collaborators in the United States, Italy and Spain. The prospective study material was composed of cDNA or gDNA derived from T cells, B-cell-depleted T cells, or PBMCs. The dataset comprised deeply sampled blood TCRbeta repertoires from subjects exposed to, actively infected with, or recovered from COVID-19. The repertoires were released in a freely available public database intended as a resource for research on the immune response to SARS-CoV-2. The samples were drawn from two sources: the first 160 participants of the ongoing ImmuneRACE study, and 1,254 subjects contributed by 6 global collaborators. The sample metadata nearly always contained a de-identified subject ID, COVID-19 status, age in years and sex. HLA class I and class II types, where available, came from metadata supplied by the sample provider rather than from assay-based typing. The research as a whole found: The amount of clinical and demographic metadata varied by source and participant and was provided uncurated.

TCRbeta CDR3 regions were amplified from genomic DNA using the immunoSEQ Assay, a bias-controlled multiplex PCR. Concerning the study's data processing: Within the assay, amplification of reference gene primers was used to estimate how many nucleated cells each sample contained. To quantify the absolute abundance of each unique TCRbeta CDR3 rearrangement, sequence reads were collapsed and filtered. For each sample, productive Simpson clonality was calculated by taking the square root of Simpson's diversity index across productive rearrangements. The table comes from immuneACCESS by way of TCRdb, which keeps in-frame sequences with V and J called. Part of the clones is missing from these tables; in studies checked, under half for an unresolved V gene and the rest for unknown reasons. D and trimming come from the DNA, and the V and J calls and clone size come from that table. A total of about 270,000 clones appear in this sample, around four fifths of them only once. Of the sample, around 4.1% is held by the ten largest clones.

The sequence was obtained from a woman in her 50s with active or convalescent COVID-19. Sequencing was carried out using peripheral blood.

The DNA sequence is TGTGCCAGCAGTGAAGGTCCGGCGGGGGCTGAAGCTTTCTTT. This codes for CASSEGPAGAEAFF. The V gene is TRBV6-1 and the J gene is TRBJ1-1; the best D guess is TRBD1, with 5 bases matching. As encoded in the germline V gene, CDR1 is MNHNS while CDR2 is SASEGT. V and J lose 1 base and 6 bases, and a span of 12 bases separates them. The CDR3 contains 14 residues, cysteine and phenylalanine counted. The CDR3 DNA has 42 bases and is translated from base 1.